This T cell receptor beta chain is drawn from a study of T cells in Graves' hyperthyroidism and ophthalmopathy. Findings of the study overall: The model forecast ophthalmopathy, anticipating it by a median approximately 6.1 months before onset. Blood held most thyroid clonotypes expanded above 0.001 frequency.

Amplified TCR beta CDR3 regions derived from RNA transcripts. A set of HTBI primers served as the primers for a first-round RT-PCR of the TCR CDR3. One entry per CDR3 protein, called by TCRdb with MiXCR from the multiplex PCR reads. Among some 600,000 distinct CDR3 sequences listed, 35% to 55% were seen once. As regards this clonotype: Its antigen is not known.

The CDR3 sequence is 16 residues long. Trimming took off 0 bases at V and 5 bases at J, with 19 bases between the two ends. CDR1 SQVTM and CDR2 ANQGSEA come from the germline V gene. The material sequenced was peripheral blood or thyroid tissue (not recorded which). The TCR was taken from a woman aged 18 to 35 with Graves' hyperthyroidism. The chain employs TRBV29-1 and TRBJ2-5, with D perhaps assigned TRBD1 or TRBD2 (7 bases each). The DNA of the CDR3 is TGCAGCGTTGAAGAAAGCGGGGACAGTCTTGCCGAGACCCAGTACTTC. Translation: CSVEESGDSLAETQYF.